One sample yielded the 32 T cell receptor beta chains listed below, sequenced in a study of CD8 T cells in Susac syndrome (dated by TCRdb to the late 2010s). Library prep was done by the immunoSEQ multiplex PCR assay. RNA was extracted using the RNeasy kit, and roughly 0.45 to 1 microgram was reverse transcribed with random hexamers. Through fastp at Q25 and MiXCR, TCRdb rebuilt clones from the public reads, retaining in-frame beta chains. Every distinct CDR3 protein forms one entry, paired with its most common genes and DNA. Here the sample has around 200,000 distinct CDR3 sequences; 85% to 95% occur a single time. Around 0.1% of the sample comes from the top ten. Sequencing was performed on CD4+ T cells from PBMCs. These receptors all come from a human donor with Susac syndrome.

This chain uses TRBV19 with TRBJ2-2, with TRBD1 matching 9 bases. V was clipped by 4 bases and J by 1 base; unmatched bases: 7. Germline assignment: CDR1 LNHDA and CDR2 SQIVND (reference sequence). The CDR3 spans 17 residues. CDR3 DNA sequence: TGTGCCAGTAGTACAACGACAGGGGGAGTGAACACCGGGGAGCTGTTTTTT. Amino acid sequence: CASSTTTGGVNTGELFF.

The V call is TRBV2, the J call TRBJ1-2, with D possibly TRBD1 on 5 matching bases. Germline V CDR1 and CDR2: SNHLY, FYNNEI. This CDR3 region has 14 residues. The V and J ends lost 6 bases and 2 bases respectively, with 13 bases between them. The CDR3 DNA sequence: TGTGCCAGCAGCCGGGACGGTAGAAACTATGGCTACACCTTC. The encoded protein is CASSRDGRNYGYTF.

The CDR3 region has the DNA TGCACCAGCAGCCAGGGTGGGGCAAAGAACACTGAAGCTTTCTTT. Translated, it gives CTSSQGGAKNTEAFF. The V gene is TRBV1, the J gene TRBJ1-1; TRBD1 was called by the table and not checked on the DNA. TRBV1 is flagged as a pseudogene. The CDR3 is made up of 15 amino acids.

This chain uses TRBV12-3 or TRBV12-4 with TRBJ2-3; TRBD2 matches at 10 bases. V shed 1 base and J 6 bases; nucleotides not matched to a gene: 4. The CDR3 runs to 15 residues. For the CDR3, the DNA is TGTGCCAGCAGTTTAGTACTAGCGGGGCGTGATACGCAGTATTTT. It specifies CASSLVLAGRDTQYF.

The chain employs TRBV6-1 and TRBJ2-1; the match to TRBD2 covers 9 bases. CDR1 and CDR2 from the germline V gene are MNHNS and SASEGT. J lost 0 bases, V lost 6 bases, and 6 bases had no gene match. The CDR3 sequence is 16 residues long. CDR3 coding DNA: TGTGCCAGCAGGCTAATTAGCGGGGGCTCCTACAATGAGCAGTTCTTC. Encoded protein: CASRLISGGSYNEQFF.

The gene calls are TRBV7-9 and TRBJ2-1; unclear D gene. The CDR3 totals 14 residues. The V end lost 7 bases, the J end lost 8 bases, and 18 bases lay between the germline ends. Germline values: CDR1 SEHNR, CDR2 FQNEAQ (reference sequence). The CDR3 sequence is CASTSDAKGDEQFF. CDR3 DNA sequence: TGTGCCAGCACCTCCGACGCGAAAGGAGATGAGCAGTTCTTC.

J is TRBJ2-3 and V is TRBV20-1, with D possibly TRBD2 on 6 matching bases. Per the germline V gene, CDR1 is DFQATT and CDR2 is SNEGSKA (reference sequence). V lost 6 bases and J 2 bases, leaving 15 bases between the germline ends. The CDR3 runs to 14 residues. The CDR3 DNA reads as TGCAGTGCCGAGAGCGGGCCTAACACAGATACGCAGTATTTT. Amino acids: CSAESGPNTDTQYF.

The chain recombines TRBV20-1 with TRBJ2-7; D is uncertain. Germline CDR1 is DFQATT and CDR2 is SNEGSKA (reference sequence). The CDR3 is 15 amino acids. The V end was cut by 0 bases, the J end by 2 bases, with 14 bases between. The CDR3 sequence: CSARDRSPLTYEQYF. CDR3 bases: TGCAGTGCTAGAGATCGGTCTCCGCTAACCTACGAGCAGTACTTC.

The chain is built from TRBV12-3 or TRBV12-4 and TRBJ1-5; D remains unclear. V dropped 0 bases and J dropped 0 bases, with 6 bases sitting between them. The CDR3 is made up of 15 amino acids. Written as DNA, the CDR3 is TGTGCCAGCAGTTTAGCGCAAGGTAGCAATCAGCCCCAGCATTTT. Translation gives CASSLAQGSNQPQHF.

This chain uses TRBV29-1 with TRBJ2-7; D gene uncertain. V was trimmed by 4 bases and J by 5 bases, leaving 12 bases between them. CDR3 size: 12 residues. The V gene's germline CDR1 is SQVTM and CDR2 ANQGSEA. CDR3 in amino acids: CSVGTGRDEQYF. CDR3 bases: TGCAGCGTTGGTACTGGACGGGACGAGCAGTACTTC.

The V and J genes are TRBV14 and TRBJ2-2, with 13 bases that match TRBD2. The CDR3 length is 20 residues. Looked up from germline, CDR1 is SGHDN and CDR2 is FVKESK. The V and J ends lost 0 bases and 0 bases, in that order; junction bases with no gene match: 7. The CDR3 loop reads CASSQDYGGTSGTNTGELFF. CDR3 DNA: TGTGCCAGCAGCCAAGATTACGGCGGGACTAGCGGGACGAACACCGGGGAGCTGTTTTTT. Drawing the rest from reference TRBV14 and TRBJ2-2, the complete variable domain is EAGVTQFPSHSVIEKGQTVTLRCDPISGHDNLYWYRRVMGKEIKFLLHFVKESKQDESGMPNNRFLAERTGGTYSTLKVQPAELEDSGVYFCASSQDYGGTSGTNTGELFFGEGSRLTVL.

This chain links TRBV29-1 with TRBJ1-1; 9 bases map to TRBD1. Germline CDR1 SQVTM, CDR2 ANQGSEA. The CDR3 runs to 14 residues. Trimming at V came to 7 bases and at J to 4 bases, leaving 10 bases not matched to a gene. CDR3 nucleotide sequence: TGCAGCGGTATAAACAGGGGGCTCGGCACTGAAGCTTTCTTT. Protein sequence: CSGINRGLGTEAFF.

V is TRBV23-1 and J is TRBJ2-7; TRBD2 matches 8 bases. TRBV23-1 falls under the ORF class, with uncertain function. This CDR3 region has 14 residues. J gave up 3 bases and V 5 bases, and 6 bases lay outside the gene matches. The CDR3 coding sequence is TGCGCCAGCAGTGAGACTAGCGCAGACTACGAGCAGTACTTC. Its protein product is CASSETSADYEQYF.

CDR3 in amino acids: CASRETGGLGYGYTF. The CDR3 DNA reads as TGTGCCAGCAGGGAGACAGGGGGTCTCGGTTATGGCTACACCTTC. The rearrangement joins TRBV2 to TRBJ1-2; 9 nucleotides match TRBD1. J lost 5 bases, V lost 6 bases, and 10 bases had no gene match. The CDR3 covers 15 residues. CDR1 is SNHLY, CDR2 FYNNEI, per germline.

This rearrangement joins TRBV30 to TRBJ1-3; the D gene is possibly TRBD1 (6 bases). The length of the CDR3 is 13 residues. From germline, CDR1 is GTSNPN and CDR2 SVGIG (reference sequence). V gave up 3 bases and J gave up 5 bases, with 11 bases separating them. CDR3 nucleotides: TGTGCCTGGAGCGAGGGGGGACGAAACACCATATATTTT. Translation gives CAWSEGGRNTIYF.

The gene calls are TRBV20-1 and TRBJ2-5; D is uncertain. The CDR3 has 15 amino acids. Per the germline V gene, CDR1 is DFQATT and CDR2 is SNEGSKA (reference sequence). The V end lost 2 bases, the J end lost 2 bases, and 15 bases lay between the germline ends. The CDR3 region is CSARHVQIEQETQYF. The CDR3 DNA sequence: TGCAGTGCTAGACACGTACAGATCGAACAAGAGACCCAGTACTTC.

V is TRBV19 and J is TRBJ1-5; weak D call: TRBD1 (6 bases). Deletions cut 5 bases from V and 2 bases from J, with 13 bases between. The CDR3 is 15 amino acids. Germline V CDR1 and CDR2: LNHDA, SQIVND (reference sequence). This CDR3 is CASSEGGRGNQPQHF. In DNA, the CDR3 is TGTGCCAGTAGTGAGGGGGGGCGCGGCAATCAGCCCCAGCATTTT.

The chain recombines TRBV27 with TRBJ1-3; D not resolved. CDR1 is MNHEY and CDR2 is SMNVEV in the germline V gene (reference sequence). This CDR3 spans 12 amino acids. V lost 5 bases to trimming and J lost 0 bases, with 2 bases between them. DNA of the CDR3: TGTGCCAGCAGTCTCTCTGGAAACACCATATATTTT. Residues: CASSLSGNTIYF.

The chain links TRBV12-3 or TRBV12-4 to TRBJ1-4; D remains ambiguous. The CDR3 is made up of 13 amino acids. Trimming took off 3 bases at V and 5 bases at J, with 7 bases between the two ends. The DNA for the CDR3 is TGTGCCAGCAGTTTCACCGGGAATGAAAAACTGTTTTTT. Encoded protein: CASSFTGNEKLFF.

This chain connects TRBV15 to TRBJ1-4; tentative D call: TRBD1 (5 bases). The ends were cut back, 0 bases at V and 7 bases at J, with 12 bases in the middle. The germline V gene has CDR1 LNHNV and CDR2 YYDKDF (reference sequence). The CDR3 spans 15 residues. CDR3: CATSRDIGGGEKLFF. Here the CDR3 DNA reads TGTGCCACCAGCAGAGATATTGGTGGGGGTGAAAAACTGTTTTTT.

This chain connects TRBV28 to TRBJ2-3; 8 bases agree with TRBD2. The CDR3 runs to 21 residues. The germline gives CDR1 MDHEN, CDR2 SYDVKM. Trimming removed 1 base from V and 0 bases from J; junction bases left unmatched: 18. This chain's CDR3 is CASSLSFDWREENTSTDTQYF. CDR3 sequence (DNA): TGTGCCAGCAGTTTATCTTTCGATTGGCGGGAGGAAAATACTAGCACAGATACGCAGTATTTT.

The chain recombines TRBV24-1 with TRBJ1-5; TRBD1 might be the D (6 bases). Germline CDR1 KGHDR, CDR2 SFDVKD. This CDR3 region has 14 residues. Trimming shortened V by 5 bases and J by 5 bases, and 12 bases separated the two germline ends. The CDR3 DNA is TGTGCCACCAGTGGGGCAGGGGTTGATCAGCCCCAGCATTTT. Its protein product is CATSGAGVDQPQHF.

This chain links TRBV24-1 with TRBJ2-3; maybe TRBD1 (6 bases). Trimming removed 5 bases at V and 2 bases at J, with 7 bases between. CDR1 KGHDR and CDR2 SFDVKD come from the germline V gene. The CDR3 covers 13 residues. This CDR3 reads CATSGDNTDTQYF. CDR3 sequence (DNA): TGTGCCACCAGTGGGGACAACACAGATACGCAGTATTTT.

The CDR3 bases are TGTGCCAGCAGCGCCCAGACGGGGCTTGGCACAGATACGCAGTATTTT. Amino acid sequence: CASSAQTGLGTDTQYF. The chain employs TRBV12-3 or TRBV12-4 and TRBJ2-3; D possibly matches TRBD1 or TRBD2 (5 bases each). V was pared by 6 bases and J by 1 base, with 17 bases between. The CDR3 length is 16 residues.

This clonotype was recorded once. The chain recombines TRBV6-5 with TRBJ2-3; D call uncertain. V dropped 8 bases and J dropped 1 base, with 10 bases sitting between them. Germline values: CDR1 MNHEY, CDR2 SVGAGI. The CDR3 contains 13 residues. The CDR3 DNA is TGTGCCAGCCGGAAAGAGGGCACAGATACGCAGTATTTT. The encoded protein is CASRKEGTDTQYF.

The V gene is TRBV2, the J gene TRBJ2-2; 10 bases map to TRBD2. The V gene end was trimmed by 8 bases and the J gene end by 1 base; junction bases not matched to a gene: 4. Germline CDR1 SNHLY, CDR2 FYNNEI. The CDR3 contains 15 residues. CDR3 sequence: CASRRLAGNTGELFF. The CDR3 DNA sequence: TGTGCCAGCCGTAGACTAGCGGGGAACACCGGGGAGCTGTTTTTT.

The rearrangement uses TRBV20-1 and TRBJ2-5; possibly TRBD1 for D (5 bases). Germline CDR1 reads DFQATT; CDR2 reads SNEGSKA (reference sequence). The germline V and J ends were trimmed by 0 bases and 5 bases, with 13 bases remaining between them. CDR3 length: 14 amino acids. The CDR3 nucleotides are TGCAGTGCTAGAGATCTAGGGGCAGCGGAGACCCAGTACTTC. Amino acid sequence: CSARDLGAAETQYF.

The chain carries TRBV29-1 and TRBJ2-2; a weak D match, TRBD2 (6 bases). This CDR3 spans 12 amino acids. V was shortened by 5 bases and J by 5 bases, with 9 bases between the two germline ends. Germline V gene lookup returns CDR1 SQVTM and CDR2 ANQGSEA. In DNA, the CDR3 is TGCAGCGTTAAGGAGGGGACCGGGGAGCTGTTTTTT. Amino acids: CSVKEGTGELFF.

The chain is built from TRBV29-1 and TRBJ2-5, with D perhaps TRBD1 or TRBD2 (7 bases each). Trimming stripped 6 bases from V and 4 bases from J, with 15 bases between. The CDR3 has 13 residues. The germline CDR1 and CDR2 sequences are SQVTM and ANQGSEA. The CDR3 DNA reads as TGCAGCGTGGGAGGGACAGTTGGAGAGACCCAGTACTTC. It encodes CSVGGTVGETQYF.

The chain combines TRBV20-1 with TRBJ2-7; 13 positions match TRBD2. CDR3 length equals 15 residues. V lost 6 bases and J lost 1; bases outside the gene matches: 6. Germline loops: CDR1 DFQATT, CDR2 SNEGSKA (reference sequence). The CDR3 DNA reads as TGCAGTGCCAAACTAGCGGGGGGGCCGTCCTACGAGCAGTACTTC. As protein: CSAKLAGGPSYEQYF.

V usage is TRBV30 and J usage is TRBJ2-1; 7 nucleotides agree with TRBD2. The germline gives CDR1 GTSNPN, CDR2 SVGIG (reference sequence). Trimming took 3 bases from V and 0 from J; bases not matched to a gene: 2. The length of the CDR3 is 14 residues. The CDR3 loop reads CAWSGGSSYNEQFF. DNA for the CDR3: TGTGCCTGGAGCGGGGGGAGCTCCTACAATGAGCAGTTCTTC. The whole variable domain, filled in from reference TRBV30 and TRBJ2-1, reads SQTIHQWPATLVQPVGSPLSLECTVEGTSNPNLYWYRQAAGRGLQLLFYSVGIGQISSEVPQNLSASRPQDRQFILSSKKLLLSDSGFYLCAWSGGSSYNEQFFGPGTRLTVL.

This clonotype showed up just a few times. The chain joins TRBV5-1 to TRBJ2-7; D may be TRBD2 (5 bases). V was clipped by 0 bases and J by 2 bases, with 12 bases between them. CDR1 and CDR2 from the germline V gene are SGHRS and YFSETQ. The CDR3 extends over 15 amino acids. The CDR3 nucleotides are TGCGCCAGCAGCTTGGCCCCGGGGTTCACCTACGAGCAGTACTTC. Translation: CASSLAPGFTYEQYF.